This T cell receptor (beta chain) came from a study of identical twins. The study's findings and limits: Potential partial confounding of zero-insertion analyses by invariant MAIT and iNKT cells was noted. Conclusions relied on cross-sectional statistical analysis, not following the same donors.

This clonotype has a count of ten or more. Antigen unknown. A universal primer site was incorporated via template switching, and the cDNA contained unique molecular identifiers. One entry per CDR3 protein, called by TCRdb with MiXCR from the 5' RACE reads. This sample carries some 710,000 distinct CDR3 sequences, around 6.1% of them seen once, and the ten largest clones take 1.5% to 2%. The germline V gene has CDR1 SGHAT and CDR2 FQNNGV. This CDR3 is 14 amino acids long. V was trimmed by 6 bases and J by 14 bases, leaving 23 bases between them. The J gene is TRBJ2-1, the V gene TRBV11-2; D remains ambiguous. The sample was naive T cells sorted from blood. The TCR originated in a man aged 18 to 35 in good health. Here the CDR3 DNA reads TGTGCCAGCAGAACCCACGGTCCGAACGCAAACGAGTTCTTC. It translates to CASRTHGPNANEFF. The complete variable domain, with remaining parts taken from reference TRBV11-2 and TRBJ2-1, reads EAGVAQSPRYKIIEKRQSVAFWCNPISGHATLYWYQQILGQGPKLLIQFQNNGVVDDSQLPKDRFSAERLKGVDSTLKIQPAKLEDSAVYLCASRTHGPNANEFFGPGTRLTVL.